This is a list of T cell receptor beta chains from one sample in a study of T cells in Graves' hyperthyroidism and ophthalmopathy. TCRdb reanalysed the multiplex PCR reads using MiXCR and keeps one entry per CDR3 protein. The sample consists of 250,000 to 300,000 distinct CDR3 sequences, approximately 14% of them appearing once. Sequencing input: blood. These receptors were obtained from a middle-aged woman with Graves' hyperthyroidism that later progressed to Graves' ophthalmopathy. CDR3s include the opening cysteine and the closing phenylalanine or tryptophan.

V	J	CDR3
TRBV19	TRBJ2-3	CASSKTSGTDTQYF
TRBV28	TRBJ1-2	CASSPGSANYGYTF
TRBV13	TRBJ2-7	CASSPGEGTYEQYF
TRBV7-8	TRBJ2-2	CASSSRGLIDGELFF
TRBV6-2/TRBV6-3	TRBJ2-7	CASSLGPRYEQYF
TRBV4-1	TRBJ2-3	CASSLTPDRRTSPPTQYF
TRBV28	TRBJ1-5	CASSLVLWGFQPQHF
TRBV6-1	TRBJ1-1	CASRMGRHSLEAFF
TRBV27	TRBJ2-7	CASSARTGGLGEQYF
TRBV2	TRBJ2-2	CASRGIGELFF
TRBV20-1	TRBJ2-1	CSAHGLAGGQPHEQFF